This T cell receptor beta chain derives from a study of Graves' ophthalmopathy and Graves' hyperthyroidism. About the study: Hyperthyroidism was considered stable when no ophthalmopathy appeared within 18 months of follow-up.

Aged 18 to 65, hyperthyroidism patients had new diagnoses of under 2 months' duration. Clinical symptoms and serum thyroxine were used for diagnosis; TRAb, thyroid ultrasound and orbital computed tomography were also relied on. Researchers took RNA transcripts and amplified TCR beta CDR3 regions from them. HTBI primers served in a first-round RT-PCR, which a second-round multiplex PCR followed. Via MiXCR, TCRdb re-called the multiplex PCR reads, giving one row per CDR3 protein. This sample yields around 1.1 million distinct CDR3 sequences, of which about 38% are seen a single time; 11% belongs to the top ten. To note about this clonotype: Its antigen is undetermined.

General study findings and limits: Most clonotypes expanded in thyroid above 0.001 frequency were present in blood too.

The CDR3 has 13 residues. V was clipped by 5 bases and J by 8 bases, with 13 bases between them. CDR1 SEHNR and CDR2 FQNEAQ come from the germline V gene (reference sequence). The V gene is TRBV7-9, the J gene TRBJ1-5; unclear D gene. The clonotype was recovered from an adult man with Graves' hyperthyroidism. The specimen was peripheral blood or thyroid tissue (not recorded which). The CDR3 region is CASSVEPSKPQHF. CDR3 nucleotide sequence: TGTGCCAGCAGCGTAGAACCCAGTAAGCCCCAGCATTTT.